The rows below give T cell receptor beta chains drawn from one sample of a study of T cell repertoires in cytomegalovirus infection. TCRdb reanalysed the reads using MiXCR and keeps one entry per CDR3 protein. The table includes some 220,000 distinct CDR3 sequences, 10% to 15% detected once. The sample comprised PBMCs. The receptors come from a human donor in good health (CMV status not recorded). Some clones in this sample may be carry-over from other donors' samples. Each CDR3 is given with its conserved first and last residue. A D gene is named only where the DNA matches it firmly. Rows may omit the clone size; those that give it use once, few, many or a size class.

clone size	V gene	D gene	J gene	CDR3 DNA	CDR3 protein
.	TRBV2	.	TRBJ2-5	TGTGCCAGCAGCGTAACTAACGGCGAGACCCAGTACTTC	CASSVTNGETQYF
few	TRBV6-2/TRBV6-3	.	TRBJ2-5	TGTGCCAGCAGTTACGGGGCAGGCCAAGAGACCCAGTACTTC	CASSYGAGQETQYF
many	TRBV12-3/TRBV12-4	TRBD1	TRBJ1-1	TGTGCCAGCAGTCTCCCCCCGGGACAGGAAGAAGCTTTCTTT	CASSLPPGQEEAFF
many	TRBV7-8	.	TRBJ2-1	TGTGCCAGCAGCTTAGCTCTGGATGAGCAGTTCTTC	CASSLALDEQFF
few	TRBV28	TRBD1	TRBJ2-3	TGTGCCAGCAGTTTATCCCTCCGGCAGGGGGCAAATGTGCAGTATTTT	CASSLSLRQGANVQYF
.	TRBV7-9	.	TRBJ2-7	TGTGCCAGCAGCTTAGAGCAGCGGGAGCAGTACTTC	CASSLEQREQYF
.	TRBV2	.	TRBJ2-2	TGTGCCCAGCAGGGAATGGTCACCGGGGAGCTGTTTTTT	CAQQGMVTGELFF
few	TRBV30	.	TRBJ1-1	TGTGCCTGGATAAGGACGGCTATGAACACTGAAGCTTTCTTT	CAWIRTAMNTEAFF
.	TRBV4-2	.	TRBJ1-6	TGTGCCAGCAGCCAAGATTGGCAGGTACGCTCACCCCTCCACTTT	CASSQDWQVRSPLHF
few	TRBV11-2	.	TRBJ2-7	TGTGCCAGCAGCGCCCGACAGAATTCCTACGAGCAGTACTTC	CASSARQNSYEQYF
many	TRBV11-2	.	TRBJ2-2	TGTGCCAGCAGCCCGGTCAAGAACACCGGGGAGCTGTTTTTT	CASSPVKNTGELFF
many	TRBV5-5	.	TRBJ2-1	TGTGCCAGCAGCACCAAACCGGGACTGGGCGGCATCAGCTCCTACAATGAGCAGTTCTTC	CASSTKPGLGGISSYNEQFF
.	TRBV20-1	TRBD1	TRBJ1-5	TGCAGTGCTAGTTTTAACAGGGGAGGAAATCAGCCCCAGCATTTT	CSASFNRGGNQPQHF
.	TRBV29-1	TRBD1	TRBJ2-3	TGCAGCCCAACGAGAAGGCCGCCGGGACAGGGAACAGATACGCAGTATTTT	CSPTRRPPGQGTDTQYF
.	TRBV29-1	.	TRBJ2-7	TGCAGCGTTATGGCTGGGGCCTCCTTGAGATCCTACGAGCAGTACTTC	CSVMAGASLRSYEQYF
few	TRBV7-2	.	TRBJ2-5	TGTGCCAGCAGCCGGGGACGGATTGAGACCCAGTACTTC	CASSRGRIETQYF
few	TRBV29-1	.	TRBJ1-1	TGCAGCGTTCCGGGACACACCAACACTGAAGCTTTCTTT	CSVPGHTNTEAFF
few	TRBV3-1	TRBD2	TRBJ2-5	TGTGCCAGCAGCCTGACTAGCGAAGAGACCCAGTACTTC	CASSLTSEETQYF
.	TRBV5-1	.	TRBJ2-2	TGCGCCAGCAGCCCACTCGGCGAGCCAGGTGGGGGGGAGCTGTTTTTT	CASSPLGEPGGGELFF
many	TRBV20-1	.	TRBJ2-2	TGCAGTGCCGCCTCCCCAGGGACCACCGGGGAGCTGTTTTTT	CSAASPGTTGELFF
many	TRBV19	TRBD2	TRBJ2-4	TGTGCCAGTAGTATTGTAGCGGGAGATCTTTGGAGCCATGAAAACATTCAGTACTTC	CASSIVAGDLWSHENIQYF
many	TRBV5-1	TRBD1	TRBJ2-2	TGCGCCAGCAGCGATCCATCCGGGACAGGGAACACCGGGGAGCTGTTTTTT	CASSDPSGTGNTGELFF
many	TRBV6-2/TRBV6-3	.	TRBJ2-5	TGTGCCAGCAGTCAAAGCGGTCGGGAGACCCAGTACTTC	CASSQSGRETQYF
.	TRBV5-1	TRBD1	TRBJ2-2	TGCGCCAGCAGCGAGGACAGGAGCTACAACACCGGGGAGCTGTTTTTT	CASSEDRSYNTGELFF
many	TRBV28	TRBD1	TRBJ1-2	TGTGCCAGCAGTCTACCGGGACAGGGAAGGGGCTACACCTTC	CASSLPGQGRGYTF
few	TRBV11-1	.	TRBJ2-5	TGTGCCAGCAGCAGCCCTCACGGCGGGGCCCAAGAGACCCAGTACTTC	CASSSPHGGAQETQYF
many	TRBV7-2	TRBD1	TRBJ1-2	TGTGCCAGCGATCCCTTCGGGAGGGGGCAGTATGGCTACACCTTC	CASDPFGRGQYGYTF
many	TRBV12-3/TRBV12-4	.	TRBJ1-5	TGTGCCAGCAGGCTGGGGGCGCAGCCCCAGCATTTT	CASRLGAQPQHF
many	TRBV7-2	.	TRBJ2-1	TGTGCCAGCAGCTTAGACCGGGGGGCGTACAATGAGCAGTTCTTC	CASSLDRGAYNEQFF
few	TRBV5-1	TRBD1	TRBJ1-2	TGCGCCAGCAGCATATCGGGACAGAACTATGGCTACACCTTC	CASSISGQNYGYTF
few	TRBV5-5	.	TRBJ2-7	TGTGCCAGCAGCCCTCGACAGGCGGGTTTCTTCTACGAGCAGTACTTC	CASSPRQAGFFYEQYF
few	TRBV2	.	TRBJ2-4	TGTGCCAGCAATGATGGCCAAAACATTCAGTACTTC	CASNDGQNIQYF
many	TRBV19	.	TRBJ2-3	TGTGCCAGTAGTATAGAGGGTACGCAGTATTTT	CASSIEGTQYF
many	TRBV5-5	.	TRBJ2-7	TGTGCCAGCAGCTTGGTAGGGGATCAAACCTACGAGCAGTACTTC	CASSLVGDQTYEQYF
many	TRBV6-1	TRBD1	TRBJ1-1	TGTGCCAGCAGTGGATACAGGGGAAGAACTGAAGCTTTCTTT	CASSGYRGRTEAFF
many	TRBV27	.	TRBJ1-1	TGTGCCAGCGGGTGGAACACTGAAGCTTTCTTT	CASGWNTEAFF
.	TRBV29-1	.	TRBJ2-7	TGCAGCGTTTCCGACAGCCTCCTTACCTACGAGCAGTACTTC	CSVSDSLLTYEQYF
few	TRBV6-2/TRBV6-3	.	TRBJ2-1	TGTGCCGGAGGCCATTCAGGGAGTCGAACTGAGCAGTTCTTC	CAGGHSGSRTEQFF
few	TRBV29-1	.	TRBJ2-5	TGCAGCGACCTAGGCACAGAAGAGACCCAGTACTTC	CSDLGTEETQYF
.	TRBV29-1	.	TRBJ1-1	TGCAGCGTCTACAGGACTGAAGACACTGAAGCTTTCTTT	CSVYRTEDTEAFF
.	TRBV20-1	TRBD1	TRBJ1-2	TGCAGTGCTAGAGGACAGGGGGCGAGTGGCTACACCTTC	CSARGQGASGYTF
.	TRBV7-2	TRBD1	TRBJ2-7	TGTGCCAGCAGTCAATATGGACAGGGCTACGAGCAGTACTTC	CASSQYGQGYEQYF